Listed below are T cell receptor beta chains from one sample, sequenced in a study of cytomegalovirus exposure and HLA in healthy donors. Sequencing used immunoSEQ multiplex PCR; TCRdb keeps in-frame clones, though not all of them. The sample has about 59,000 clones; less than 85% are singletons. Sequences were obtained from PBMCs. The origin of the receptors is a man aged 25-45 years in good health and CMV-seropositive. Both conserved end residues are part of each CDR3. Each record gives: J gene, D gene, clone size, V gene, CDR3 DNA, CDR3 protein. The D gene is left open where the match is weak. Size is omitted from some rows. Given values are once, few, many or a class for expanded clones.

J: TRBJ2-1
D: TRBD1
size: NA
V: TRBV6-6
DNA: TGTGCCAGCAGGCGGACAGGGGGGAGGTTTGGTGAGCAGTTCTTC
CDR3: CASRRTGGRFGEQFF

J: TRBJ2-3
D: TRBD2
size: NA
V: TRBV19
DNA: TGTGCCAGTAGTATTTTAGCGGGGGGGGCAGATACGCAGTATTTT
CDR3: CASSILAGGADTQYF

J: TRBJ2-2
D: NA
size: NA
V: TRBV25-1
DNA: TGTGCCAGCAGTCTACGGGGGGCTAACACCGGGGAGCTGTTTTTT
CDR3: CASSLRGANTGELFF

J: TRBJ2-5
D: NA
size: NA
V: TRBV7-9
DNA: TGTGCCAGCAGCCTAGAACTTGTGACCCAGTACTTC
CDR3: CASSLELVTQYF

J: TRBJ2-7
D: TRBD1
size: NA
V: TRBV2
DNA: TGTGCCAGCAGTCCCCCCCTGGGACAGGGTTCCTACGAGCAGTACTTC
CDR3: CASSPPLGQGSYEQYF

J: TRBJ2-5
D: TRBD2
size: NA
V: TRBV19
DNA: TGTGCCAGTAGTATGGGACTAGCGGGGGGCTACCAAGAGACCCAGTACTTC
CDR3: CASSMGLAGGYQETQYF

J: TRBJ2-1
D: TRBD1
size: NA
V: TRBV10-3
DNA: TGTGCCATCAGCGGCGACAGGGGTTCCGATGAGCAGTTCTTC
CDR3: CAISGDRGSDEQFF

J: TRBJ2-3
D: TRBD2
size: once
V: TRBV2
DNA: TGTGCCAGCATATATCGGGGGGGAAGCACAGATACGCAGTATTTT
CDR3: CASIYRGGSTDTQYF

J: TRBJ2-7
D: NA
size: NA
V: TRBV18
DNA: TGTGCCAGCTCACCAGTATCAGGGTACGAGCAGTACTTC
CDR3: CASSPVSGYEQYF

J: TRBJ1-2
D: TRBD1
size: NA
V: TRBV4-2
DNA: TGTGCCAGCAGCGACCAGGACAGGGGCTATGGCTACACCTTC
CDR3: CASSDQDRGYGYTF

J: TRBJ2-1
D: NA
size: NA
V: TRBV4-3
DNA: TGCGCCAGCAGCCTAGCCGACCGCGAGGTGCAGTTCTTC
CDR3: CASSLADREVQFF

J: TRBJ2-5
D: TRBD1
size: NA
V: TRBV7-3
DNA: TGTGCCAGCAGCTTTGGACAGGAAGAGACCCAGTACTTC
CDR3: CASSFGQEETQYF

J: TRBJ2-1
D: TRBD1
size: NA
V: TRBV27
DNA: TGTGCCAGCAGTTTCACCAGGGGGCGAAACAATGAGCAGTTCTTC
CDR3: CASSFTRGRNNEQFF

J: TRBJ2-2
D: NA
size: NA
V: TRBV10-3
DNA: TGCGCCATCAGTGAGAACAGGAAAAACACCGGGGAGCTGTTTTTT
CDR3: CAISENRKNTGELFF

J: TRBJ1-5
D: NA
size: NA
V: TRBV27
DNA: TGTGCCAGCAGTTTAGGGGGCATGCCCATCCAGCCCCAGCATTTT
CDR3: CASSLGGMPIQPQHF

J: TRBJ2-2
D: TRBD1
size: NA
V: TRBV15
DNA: TGTGCCACCAGCAGAGATAGGGACAGGGTGAGGGCCGGGGAGCTGTTTTTT
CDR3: CATSRDRDRVRAGELFF

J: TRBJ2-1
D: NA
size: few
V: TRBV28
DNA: TGTGCCAGCGCCAGCCGGGTGGAGAATGAGCAGTTCTTC
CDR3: CASASRVENEQFF

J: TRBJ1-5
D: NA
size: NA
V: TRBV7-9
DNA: TGTGCCAGCAGCTTATCAGGTTTCGGTCAGCCCCAGCATTTT
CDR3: CASSLSGFGQPQHF

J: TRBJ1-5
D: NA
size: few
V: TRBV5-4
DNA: TGTGCCAGCAGCTTTGGGAAGGGGCAGCCCCAGCATTTT
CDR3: CASSFGKGQPQHF

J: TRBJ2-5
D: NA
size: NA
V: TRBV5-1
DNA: TGCGCCAGCAGCTTGGGGCCGGGAGAGACCCAGTACTTC
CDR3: CASSLGPGETQYF

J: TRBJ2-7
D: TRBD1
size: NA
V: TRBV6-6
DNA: TGTGCCAGCAACGAACGGACAGGGTGGACCTACGAGCAGTACTTC
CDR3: CASNERTGWTYEQYF

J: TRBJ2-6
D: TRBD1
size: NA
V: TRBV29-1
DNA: TGCAGCGTCGGACAGGGGGCATCTGGGGCCAACGTCCTGACTTTC
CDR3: CSVGQGASGANVLTF

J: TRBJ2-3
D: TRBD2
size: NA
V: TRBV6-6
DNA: TGTGCCAGCAGCCGACTAGCGGGGGGCTCAGATACGCAGTATTTT
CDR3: CASSRLAGGSDTQYF

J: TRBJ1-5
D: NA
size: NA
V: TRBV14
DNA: TGTGCCAGCAGCCAAGGCTTCAAAGGGGAAACGGCCAGCAATCAGCCCCAGCATTTT
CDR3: CASSQGFKGETASNQPQHF

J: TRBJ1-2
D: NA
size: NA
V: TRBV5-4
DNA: TGTGCCAGCAGCTACTCAACCGGGAGGTCCTATGGCTACACCTTC
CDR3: CASSYSTGRSYGYTF

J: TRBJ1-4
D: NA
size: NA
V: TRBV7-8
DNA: TGTGCCAGCAGCCCCTACAGGGCAACTAATGAAAAACTGTTTTTT
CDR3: CASSPYRATNEKLFF

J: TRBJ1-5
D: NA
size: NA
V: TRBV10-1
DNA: TGCGCCAGCAGTGGACAGGGCAATCAGCCCCAGCATTTT
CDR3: CASSGQGNQPQHF

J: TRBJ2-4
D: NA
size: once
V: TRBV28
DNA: TGTGCCAGCAGTTTGTTTTGGGGCAGGGCGAACATTCAGTACTTC
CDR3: CASSLFWGRANIQYF